This T cell receptor (beta chain) was retrieved from a study of cytomegalovirus exposure and HLA in healthy donors. Regarding the study as a whole: In an earlier analysis, productive rearrangement rates for most beta V segments clustered near 87% or 30%. In a later analysis, HLA-associated TCR beta chains were more clonally expanded than equally common others. TRBV6-2, TRBV6-3 and some other V segments were excluded as indistinguishable.

The V end lost 7 bases, the J end lost 4 bases, and 10 bases lay between the germline ends. Looked up from germline, CDR1 is GTSNPN and CDR2 is SVGIG (reference sequence). The CDR3 runs 11 residues. Of note for this clone: As yet, its antigen is unknown.

The donors (healthy individuals) were bone marrow donors. In the PCR, 60 Vbeta and 13 Jbeta primers were used. The table came from immunoSEQ multiplex PCR; TCRdb's copy has only in-frame clones and leaves some out. The sample shows 110,000 or so clones, 82% of them seen only once. Sequencing input: PBMCs. The receptor comes from a woman younger than 35 in good health and CMV-seronegative. V usage is TRBV30 and J usage is TRBJ1-1; D remains unclear. The CDR3 sequence: CAYLRGTEAFF. In DNA, the CDR3 is TGTGCCTACCTCCGAGGCACTGAAGCTTTCTTT.